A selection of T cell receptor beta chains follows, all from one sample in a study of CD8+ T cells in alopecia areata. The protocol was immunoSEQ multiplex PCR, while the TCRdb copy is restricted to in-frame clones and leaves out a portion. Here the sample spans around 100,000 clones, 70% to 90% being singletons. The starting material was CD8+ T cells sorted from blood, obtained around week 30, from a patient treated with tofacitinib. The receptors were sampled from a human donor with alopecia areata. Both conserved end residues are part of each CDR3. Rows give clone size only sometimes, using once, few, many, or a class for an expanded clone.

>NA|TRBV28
CASSLRGVPHLLGTEAFF
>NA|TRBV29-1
CSVEDGGNEQFF
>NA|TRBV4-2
CASSQGEGANEKLFF
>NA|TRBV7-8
CASSLARQPQHF
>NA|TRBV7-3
CASSSLAGGSYEQYF
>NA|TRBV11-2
CASSPIEGGNSPLHF
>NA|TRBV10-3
CAISDRGGRETQYF
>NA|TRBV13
CASSLGTGYNEQFF
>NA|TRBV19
CASSILLSDRGRALF
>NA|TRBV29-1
CSGWTGIEAFF
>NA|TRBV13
CASSLGDSYEQYF
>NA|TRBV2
CASEESSYNSPLHF
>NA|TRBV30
CAWSVGVNTGELFF
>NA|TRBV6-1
CASSEARWGTDTQYF
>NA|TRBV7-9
CASSSPTEQYF
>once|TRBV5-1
CASSPGTNQEPQHF
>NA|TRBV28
CASSLYGVSDEQFF
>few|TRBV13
CASSLGRTEAFF
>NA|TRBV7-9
CASSFYALETQYF
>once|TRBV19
CASSITGTSGKETQYF
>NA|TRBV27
CASSLDTRFSYNEQFF
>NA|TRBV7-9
CASSLAPGTSPYYEQYF
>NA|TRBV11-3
CASSLVAGGTNEQFF
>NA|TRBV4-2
CASSQREGLNTEAFF
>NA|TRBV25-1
CASSETGKANSPLHF
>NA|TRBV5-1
CASSSDAGGSYNEQFF
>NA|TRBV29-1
CSVEGGLRTEAFF
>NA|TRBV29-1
CSVELDRQPFSTDTQYF
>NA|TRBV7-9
CASSSTGAPETQYF
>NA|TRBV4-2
CASSQGTPSYNEQFF
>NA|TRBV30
CAWTPGTDSNSPLHF
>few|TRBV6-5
CASSPGTNEQFF
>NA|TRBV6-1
CASSEGTGISEQYF
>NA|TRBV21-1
CASSTALRDYHLNEQFF
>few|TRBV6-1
CASSEDTSYTTGELFF
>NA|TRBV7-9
CASRPSGELFF
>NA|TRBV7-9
CASTGTGPYEQYF
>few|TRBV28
CASSLGTGTSYEQYF
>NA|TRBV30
CAWSPTSNEQFF
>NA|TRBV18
CASSPLAGVGNEQFF
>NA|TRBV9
CASSVGWGPSGNTIYF
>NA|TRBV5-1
CASSSQLAGGPGPETQYF
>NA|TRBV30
CAWEKDGAGPQHF
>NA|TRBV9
CASSVATWGVNTGELFF
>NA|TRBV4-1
CASSQGQGSYEQYF
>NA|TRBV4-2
CASSQETESYEQYF
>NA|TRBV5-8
CASSPYYEQYF
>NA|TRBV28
CASSLRKGQGKDEQYF